The 18 T cell receptor beta chains in this list originate from one sample, sequenced in a study of cytomegalovirus exposure and HLA in healthy donors. The PCR employed 60 Vbeta primers together with 13 Jbeta primers. Generated by immunoSEQ multiplex PCR, the TCRdb table keeps only in-frame clones and is missing some. The sample lists some 140,000 clones; approximately 71% were seen once. The sample consisted of PBMCs. These TCRs come from a woman aged 55-70 years in good health and CMV-seronegative.

A note on this clone: The junction does not match germline at one end; this may be a read error. The CDR3 bases are TGTTCCAGCAGCTGGGGGACAATCGTCACTGAAGCTTTCTTT. The encoded protein is CSSSWGTIVTEAFF. The V call is TRBV7-9, the J call TRBJ1-1; tentatively, D is TRBD1 (6 bases). The CDR3 covers 14 residues. Germline V gene lookup returns CDR1 SEHNR and CDR2 FQNEAQ (reference sequence).

This chain uses TRBV2 with TRBJ2-5; TRBD1 matches at 9 bases. Per the germline V gene, CDR1 is SNHLY and CDR2 is FYNNEI. The CDR3 has 13 residues. After removal of 7 bases from V and 9 bases from J, the junction contained 9 bases not matched to a gene. The CDR3 protein is CASTGGQGRAQYF. DNA of the CDR3: TGTGCCAGCACTGGGGGACAGGGAAGGGCCCAGTACTTC.

This chain links TRBV11-2 with TRBJ1-3, with D perhaps TRBD1 (6 bases). Germline CDR1 is SGHAT and CDR2 is FQNNGV. V lost 4 bases, J lost 4 bases, and 14 bases lay in between. The CDR3 is 15 amino acids. This CDR3 reads CASSSNQGPGNTIYF. The CDR3 DNA reads TGTGCCAGCAGCTCAAATCAGGGGCCCGGAAACACCATATATTTT.

This sequence joins TRBV11-2 and TRBJ2-3; TRBD2 matches 11 bases. Per germline, CDR1 SGHAT and CDR2 FQNNGV. The CDR3 runs 15 residues. The ends lost 5 bases at V and 4 bases at J; junction bases unmatched: 5. The chain's CDR3 is CASSPLAGVPDTQYF. The CDR3 DNA follows: TGTGCCAGCAGCCCACTAGCGGGAGTTCCAGATACGCAGTATTTT. Looking up the rest from reference TRBV11-2 and TRBJ2-3 gives the full variable domain: EAGVAQSPRYKIIEKRQSVAFWCNPISGHATLYWYQQILGQGPKLLIQFQNNGVVDDSQLPKDRFSAERLKGVDSTLKIQPAKLEDSAVYLCASSPLAGVPDTQYFGPGTRLTVL.

The chain has TRBV5-1 and TRBJ2-3; 9 bases fit TRBD2. The CDR3 extends over 18 amino acids. V shed 1 base, J shed 0 bases, and the junction held 9 bases outside the gene matches. Germline loops: CDR1 SGHRS, CDR2 YFSETQ. The CDR3 nucleotides are TGCGCCAGCAGCTTGTTAGTCCTAGCGGGGCCGAGCACAGATACGCAGTATTTT. Amino acid sequence: CASSLLVLAGPSTDTQYF.

This CDR3 is CASSFSLNTEAFF. CDR3 in DNA: TGTGCCAGCAGCTTTTCGTTGAACACTGAAGCTTTCTTT. The chain combines TRBV11-2 with TRBJ1-1; no definite D call. This CDR3 spans 13 amino acids. Trimming pared 3 bases from V and 0 bases from J, leaving 5 bases between. CDR1 is SGHAT, CDR2 FQNNGV, per germline.

This CDR3 is CASTGLAGEKGTGELFF. The CDR3 DNA follows: TGTGCCAGCACTGGACTAGCGGGAGAAAAGGGGACCGGGGAGCTGTTTTTT. This chain connects TRBV2 to TRBJ2-2; 13 bases fit TRBD2. The CDR3 is made up of 17 amino acids. CDR1 SNHLY and CDR2 FYNNEI come from the germline V gene. Trimming removed 7 bases from V and 5 bases from J; junction bases left unmatched: 10.

Of note for this clone: The sample carries other DNA sequences with the same CDR3. The rearrangement links TRBV28 to TRBJ2-7; D is uncertain. Germline V CDR1 and CDR2: MDHEN, SYDVKM. V lost 3 bases to trimming and J lost 2 bases, with 14 bases between them. The CDR3 consists of 15 residues. This CDR3 reads CASSFTGFYTYEQYF. The CDR3 nucleotides read TGTGCCAGCAGTTTTACCGGGTTTTACACCTACGAGCAGTACTTC.

This chain joins TRBV6-1 and TRBJ2-7; D possibly corresponds to TRBD2 (6 bases). Germline values: CDR1 MNHNS, CDR2 SASEGT. Deletions cut 1 base from V and 6 bases from J, with 13 bases between. The CDR3 loop spans 14 amino acids. CDR3 amino acids: CASSEGAYGGEQYF. CDR3 DNA: TGTGCCAGCAGTGAAGGCGCTTACGGGGGCGAGCAGTACTTC.

The chain carries TRBV28 and TRBJ2-5; D is possibly TRBD1 (7 bases). The CDR3 runs 15 residues. Trimming left V 5 bases short and J 5 bases short, with 18 bases between. Germline V gene lookup returns CDR1 MDHEN and CDR2 SYDVKM. For the CDR3, the DNA is TGTGCCAGCAGTCCCCAGGGGGGCGTAGGGGAGACCCAGTACTTC. This sequence encodes CASSPQGGVGETQYF.

The V and J genes are TRBV27 and TRBJ2-5; no reliable D call. The J call may be wrong; the DNA end is better matched by TRBJ2-7. In germline, CDR1 is MNHEY, CDR2 SMNVEV (reference sequence). This CDR3 spans 13 amino acids. Here the CDR3 reads CASSLSRRHEQYF. CDR3 in DNA: TGTGCCAGCAGTTTATCTCGCAGGCACGAGCAGTACTTC.

CDR3 DNA: TGTGCCTGGAGTGCGGGGGCTAGCGGGAGGGGAATCAGGTACAATGAGCAGTTCTTC. Translated, it gives CAWSAGASGRGIRYNEQFF. V usage is TRBV30 and J usage is TRBJ2-1; TRBD2 matches at 12 bases. Trimming removed 1 base from V and 4 bases from J; junction bases left unmatched: 14. This CDR3 spans 19 amino acids. In germline, CDR1 is GTSNPN, CDR2 SVGIG (reference sequence).

Only one count was recorded for this clone. J is TRBJ2-7 and V is TRBV27; 11 bases match TRBD1. This CDR3 has 14 amino acids. J was trimmed by 9 bases and V by 8 bases; bases with no gene match: 12. Germline assignment: CDR1 MNHEY and CDR2 SMNVEV (reference sequence). CDR3 DNA sequence: TGTGCCAGCGGTACCGGGACAGGGGGTGGTGGGCAGTACTTC. Translation: CASGTGTGGGGQYF.

The CDR3 bases are TGTGCCAGCAGGGGACTAGCCGTATCCTACGAGCAGTACTTC. Amino acids: CASRGLAVSYEQYF. The J gene is TRBJ2-7, the V gene TRBV27, with 9 bases aligning to TRBD2. This CDR3 has 14 residues. V gave up 6 bases and J gave up 1 base; unmatched junction bases: 4. The germline V gene encodes CDR1 MNHEY and CDR2 SMNVEV (reference sequence).

V gene TRBV6-5 combines with J gene TRBJ2-5, with TRBD1 matching 10 bases. V gave up 2 bases and J gave up 5 bases; unmatched junction bases: 5. CDR3 length: 15 amino acids. Germline lookup yields CDR1 MNHEY and CDR2 SVGAGI. The CDR3 DNA reads TGTGCCAGCAGTTACGGGACAGGGGTAGAGGAGACCCAGTACTTC. It is translated as CASSYGTGVEETQYF.

J is TRBJ1-5 and V is TRBV28; tentatively, D is TRBD1 (6 bases). The CDR3 has 17 amino acids. The V end was cut by 2 bases, the J end by 5 bases, with 19 bases between. In germline, CDR1 is MDHEN, CDR2 SYDVKM. CDR3 sequence: CASSLLQGPEFDQPQHF. The CDR3 DNA sequence: TGTGCCAGCAGTTTACTGCAGGGGCCGGAGTTTGATCAGCCCCAGCATTTT.

This clone was seen just once. V usage is TRBV19 and J usage is TRBJ2-3, with TRBD2 matching over 11 bases. From germline, CDR1 is LNHDA and CDR2 SQIVND (reference sequence). CDR3 length: 18 amino acids. V dropped 3 bases and J dropped 0; count of bases not matched to a gene: 8. The CDR3 here is CASSISLAGGLSTDTQYF. CDR3 DNA sequence: TGTGCCAGTAGTATTAGCCTAGCGGGAGGATTGAGCACAGATACGCAGTATTTT.

The chain joins TRBV5-1 to TRBJ2-7, with 8 bases aligning to TRBD2. This CDR3 has 15 residues. The trim removed 6 bases at V and 6 bases at J, leaving 14 bases unmatched. Germline V gives CDR1 SGHRS, CDR2 YFSETQ. The CDR3 sequence is CASNEVGREGLEQYF. In DNA form, the CDR3 reads TGCGCCAGCAATGAAGTTGGCCGGGAGGGCCTCGAGCAGTACTTC.